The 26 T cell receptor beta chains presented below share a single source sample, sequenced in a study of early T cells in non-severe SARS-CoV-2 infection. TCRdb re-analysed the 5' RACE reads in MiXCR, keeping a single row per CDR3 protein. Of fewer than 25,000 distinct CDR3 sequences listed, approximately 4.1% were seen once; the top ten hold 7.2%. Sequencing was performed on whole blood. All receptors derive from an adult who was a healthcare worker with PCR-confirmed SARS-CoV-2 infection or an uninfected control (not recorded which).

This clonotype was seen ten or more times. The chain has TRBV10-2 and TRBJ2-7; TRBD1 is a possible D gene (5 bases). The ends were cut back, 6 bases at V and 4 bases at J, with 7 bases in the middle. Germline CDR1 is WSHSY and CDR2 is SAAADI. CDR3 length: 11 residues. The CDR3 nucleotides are TGCGCCAGCAGCCCAGGGTACGAGCAGTACTTC. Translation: CASSPGYEQYF.

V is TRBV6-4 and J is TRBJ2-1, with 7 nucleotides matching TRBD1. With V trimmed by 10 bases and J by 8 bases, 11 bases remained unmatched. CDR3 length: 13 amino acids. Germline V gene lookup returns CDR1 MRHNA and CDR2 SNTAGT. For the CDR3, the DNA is TGTGCCACGCGGAGAGGGGGCATCGATGAGCAGTTCTTC. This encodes CATRRGGIDEQFF.

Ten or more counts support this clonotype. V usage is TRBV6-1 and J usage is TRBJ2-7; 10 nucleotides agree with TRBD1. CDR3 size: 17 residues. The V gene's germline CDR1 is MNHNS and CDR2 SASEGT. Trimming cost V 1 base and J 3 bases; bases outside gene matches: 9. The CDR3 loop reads CASSEVLGTGANYEQYF. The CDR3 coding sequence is TGTGCCAGCAGTGAAGTTCTCGGGACAGGGGCAAACTACGAGCAGTACTTC.

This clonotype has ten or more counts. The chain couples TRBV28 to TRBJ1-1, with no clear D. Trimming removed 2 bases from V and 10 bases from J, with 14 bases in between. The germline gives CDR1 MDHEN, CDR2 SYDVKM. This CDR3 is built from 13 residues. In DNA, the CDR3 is TGTGCCAGCAGTTTAAGGTCGGCCACGGGAGCTTTCTTT. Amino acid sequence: CASSLRSATGAFF.

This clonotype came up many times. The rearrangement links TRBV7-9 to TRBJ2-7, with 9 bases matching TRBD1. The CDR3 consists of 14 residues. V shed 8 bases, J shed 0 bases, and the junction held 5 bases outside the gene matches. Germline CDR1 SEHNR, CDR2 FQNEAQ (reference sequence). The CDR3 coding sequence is TGTGCCAGCTGGAGACAGGGGGACTCCTACGAGCAGTACTTC. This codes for CASWRQGDSYEQYF.

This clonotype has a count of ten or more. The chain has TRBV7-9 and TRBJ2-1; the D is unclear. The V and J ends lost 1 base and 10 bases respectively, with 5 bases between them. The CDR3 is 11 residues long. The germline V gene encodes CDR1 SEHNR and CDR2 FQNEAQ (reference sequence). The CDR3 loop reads CASSLGTEQFF. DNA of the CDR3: TGTGCCAGCAGCTTAGGCACGGAGCAGTTCTTC.

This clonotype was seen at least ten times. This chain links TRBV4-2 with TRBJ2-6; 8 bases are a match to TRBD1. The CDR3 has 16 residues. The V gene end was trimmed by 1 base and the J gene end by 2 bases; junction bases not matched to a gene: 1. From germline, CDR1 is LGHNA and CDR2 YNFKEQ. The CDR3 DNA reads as TGTGCCAGCAGCCAAGCAGGGGGCGCTGGGGCCAACGTCCTGACTTTC. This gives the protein CASSQAGGAGANVLTF.

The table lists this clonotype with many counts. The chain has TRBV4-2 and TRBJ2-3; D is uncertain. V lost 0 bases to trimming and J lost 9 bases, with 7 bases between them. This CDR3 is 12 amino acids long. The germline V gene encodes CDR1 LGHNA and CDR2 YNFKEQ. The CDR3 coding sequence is TGTGCCAGCAGCCAAGAAAGACCCACGCAGTATTTT. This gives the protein CASSQERPTQYF.

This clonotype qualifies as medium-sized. The CDR3 coding sequence is TGCGCCAGCAGCCAAGGATACACAGGGGCCAACGTCCTGACTTTC. The encoded protein is CASSQGYTGANVLTF. This chain links TRBV4-3 with TRBJ2-6, with D uncertain. Germline assignment: CDR1 LGHNA and CDR2 YSLEER. CDR3 length: 15 amino acids. V was shortened by 1 base and J by 4 bases, with 8 bases between the two germline ends.

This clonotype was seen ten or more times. CDR3 nucleotide sequence: TGTGCCAGCAGTTGGACTTCCGGGACAGTTACCACAGATACGCAGTATTTT. Its protein product is CASSWTSGTVTTDTQYF. The chain couples TRBV12-3 or TRBV12-4 to TRBJ2-3; 7 positions match TRBD1. This CDR3 has 17 residues. V gave up 4 bases and J gave up 2 bases; unmatched junction bases: 12.

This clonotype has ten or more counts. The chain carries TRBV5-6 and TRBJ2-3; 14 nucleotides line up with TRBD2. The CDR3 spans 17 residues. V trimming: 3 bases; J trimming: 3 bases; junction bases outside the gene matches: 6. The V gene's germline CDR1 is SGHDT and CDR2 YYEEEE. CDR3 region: CASSSWTSGGRTDTQYF. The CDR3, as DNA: TGTGCCAGCAGCTCCTGGACTAGCGGGGGGCGGACAGATACGCAGTATTTT.

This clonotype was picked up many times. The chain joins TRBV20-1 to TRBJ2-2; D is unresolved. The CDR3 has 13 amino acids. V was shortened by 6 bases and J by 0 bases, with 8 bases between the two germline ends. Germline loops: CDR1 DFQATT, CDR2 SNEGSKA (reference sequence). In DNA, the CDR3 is TGCAGTGCCATGGGAACGAACACCGGGGAGCTGTTTTTT. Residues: CSAMGTNTGELFF.

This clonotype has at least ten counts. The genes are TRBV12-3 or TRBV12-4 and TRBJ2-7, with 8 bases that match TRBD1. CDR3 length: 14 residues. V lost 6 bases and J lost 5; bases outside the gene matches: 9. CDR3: CASRAGTGSHEQYF. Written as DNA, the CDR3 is TGTGCCAGCAGAGCCGGGACAGGAAGCCACGAGCAGTACTTC.

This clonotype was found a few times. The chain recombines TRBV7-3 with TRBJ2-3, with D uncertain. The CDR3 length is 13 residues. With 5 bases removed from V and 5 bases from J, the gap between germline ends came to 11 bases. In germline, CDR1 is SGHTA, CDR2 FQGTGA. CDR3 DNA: TGTGCCAGCAGCCGTAATTTCGGAGATACGCAGTATTTT. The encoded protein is CASSRNFGDTQYF.

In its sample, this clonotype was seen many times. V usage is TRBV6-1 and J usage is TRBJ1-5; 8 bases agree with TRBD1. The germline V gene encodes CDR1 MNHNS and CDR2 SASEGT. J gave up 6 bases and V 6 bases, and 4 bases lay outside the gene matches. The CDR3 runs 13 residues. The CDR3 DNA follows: TGTGCCAGCAGGGACAGGGAGGGTCAGCCCCAGCATTTT. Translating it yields CASRDREGQPQHF.

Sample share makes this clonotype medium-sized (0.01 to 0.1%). The CDR3 loop reads CSVPGLSSYEQYF. CDR3 in DNA: TGCAGTGTTCCAGGACTGTCCTCCTACGAGCAGTACTTC. The chain couples TRBV20-1 to TRBJ2-7, with D possibly matching TRBD2 (5 bases). The length of the CDR3 is 13 residues. Trimming removed 7 bases from V and 0 bases from J, with 13 bases in between. CDR1 DFQATT and CDR2 SNEGSKA come from the germline V gene (reference sequence).

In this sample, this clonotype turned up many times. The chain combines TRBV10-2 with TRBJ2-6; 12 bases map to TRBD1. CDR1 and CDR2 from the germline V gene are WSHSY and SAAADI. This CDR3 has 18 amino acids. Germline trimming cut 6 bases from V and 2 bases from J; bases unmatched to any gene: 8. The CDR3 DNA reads TGCGCCAGCAGAGCCGGGACAGGGGGCGATCCTGGGGCCAACGTCCTGACTTTC. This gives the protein CASRAGTGGDPGANVLTF.

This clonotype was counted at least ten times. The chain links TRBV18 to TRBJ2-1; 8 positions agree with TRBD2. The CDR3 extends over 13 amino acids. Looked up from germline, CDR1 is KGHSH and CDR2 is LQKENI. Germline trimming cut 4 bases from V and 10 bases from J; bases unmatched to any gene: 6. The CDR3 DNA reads TGTGCCAGCTCACAGGCGGGAGGAGGGGAGCAGTTCTTC. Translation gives CASSQAGGGEQFF.

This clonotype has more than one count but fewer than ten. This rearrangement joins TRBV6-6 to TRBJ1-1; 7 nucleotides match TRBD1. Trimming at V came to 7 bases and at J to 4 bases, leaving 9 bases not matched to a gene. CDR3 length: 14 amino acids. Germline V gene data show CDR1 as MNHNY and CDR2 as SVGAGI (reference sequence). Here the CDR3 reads CASTTGNGRTEAFF. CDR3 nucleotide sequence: TGTGCCAGCACGACAGGGAACGGTCGCACTGAAGCTTTCTTT.

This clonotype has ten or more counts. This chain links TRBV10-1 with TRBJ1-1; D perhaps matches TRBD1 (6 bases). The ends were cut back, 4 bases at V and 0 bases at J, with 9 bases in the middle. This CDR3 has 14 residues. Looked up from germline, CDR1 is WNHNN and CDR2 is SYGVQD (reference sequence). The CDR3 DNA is TGCGCCAGCAGTGCCCGACAGGTGAACACTGAAGCTTTCTTT. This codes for CASSARQVNTEAFF.

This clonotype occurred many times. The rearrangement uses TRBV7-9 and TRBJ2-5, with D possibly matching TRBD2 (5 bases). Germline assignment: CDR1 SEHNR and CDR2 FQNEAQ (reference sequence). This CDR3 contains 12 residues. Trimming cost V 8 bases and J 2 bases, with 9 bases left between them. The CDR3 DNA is TGTGCCAGCCGGGAACCGCAAGAGACCCAGTACTTC. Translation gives CASREPQETQYF.

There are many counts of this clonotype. The CDR3 protein is CASSTQDYGYTF. In nucleotides, the CDR3 is TGTGCCAGCAGTACCCAGGACTATGGCTACACCTTC. The chain recombines TRBV6-5 with TRBJ1-2; D ambiguous. This CDR3 is 12 amino acids long. Trimming left V 5 bases short and J 3 bases short, with 7 bases between. Germline values: CDR1 MNHEY, CDR2 SVGAGI.

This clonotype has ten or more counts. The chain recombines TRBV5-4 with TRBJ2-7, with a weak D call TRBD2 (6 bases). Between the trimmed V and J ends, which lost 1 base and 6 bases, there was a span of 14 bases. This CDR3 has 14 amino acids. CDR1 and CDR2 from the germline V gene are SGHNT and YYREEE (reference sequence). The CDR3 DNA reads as TGTGCCAGCAGCTTGACTGGGGGGACGGGCGAGCAGTACTTC. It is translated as CASSLTGGTGEQYF.

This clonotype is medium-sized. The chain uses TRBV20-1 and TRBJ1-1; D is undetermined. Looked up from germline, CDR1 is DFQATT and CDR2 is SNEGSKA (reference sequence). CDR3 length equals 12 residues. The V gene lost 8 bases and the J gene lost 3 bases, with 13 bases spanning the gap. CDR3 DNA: TGCAGTTATAGGGTGGGTGACACTGAAGCTTTCTTT. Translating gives CSYRVGDTEAFF.

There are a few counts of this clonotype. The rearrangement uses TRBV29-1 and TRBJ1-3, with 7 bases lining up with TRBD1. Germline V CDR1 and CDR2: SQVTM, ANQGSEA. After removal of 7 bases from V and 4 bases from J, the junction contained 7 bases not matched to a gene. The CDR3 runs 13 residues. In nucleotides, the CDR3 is TGCAGCGCTGGGACGGGACAGGGAAACACCATATATTTT. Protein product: CSAGTGQGNTIYF.

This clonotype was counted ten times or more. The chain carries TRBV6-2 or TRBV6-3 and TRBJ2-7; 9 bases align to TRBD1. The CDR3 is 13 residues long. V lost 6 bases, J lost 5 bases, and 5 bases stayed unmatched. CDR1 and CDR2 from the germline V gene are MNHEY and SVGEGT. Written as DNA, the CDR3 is TGTGCCAGCAGACGCACAGGGGGCGACGAGCAGTACTTC. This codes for CASRRTGGDEQYF.